A single sample is the source of the 21 T cell receptor beta chains below, sequenced in a study of blood T cell repertoires in COVID-19. Only in-frame clones appear in the TCRdb table, and some are missing; sequencing was by immunoSEQ multiplex PCR. The sample lists about 34,000 clones, more than 90% occurring once. Sample: peripheral blood. The receptors were gathered from a man aged 60 to 69 with active or convalescent COVID-19.

The rearrangement links TRBV6-6 to TRBJ1-6, with TRBD1 matching over 9 bases. CDR3 length: 13 amino acids. Trimming at V came to 6 bases and at J to 8 bases, leaving 2 bases not matched to a gene. Germline CDR1 is MNHNY and CDR2 is SVGAGI (reference sequence). The CDR3 coding sequence is TGTGCCAGCAGCCGGGACAGGGATTCACCCCTCCACTTT. It specifies CASSRDRDSPLHF.

As regards this clone: A read error may produce the germline difference seen at one junction end. The J gene is TRBJ1-4, the V gene TRBV19, with a possible D match to TRBD1 (5 bases). Per germline, CDR1 LNHDA and CDR2 SQIVND (reference sequence). The CDR3 covers 13 residues. Here the CDR3 DNA reads TGTGCCGGTAGGGGCTCAACTAATGAAAAACTGTTTTTT. Protein: CAGRGSTNEKLFF.

This clone is a singleton in its sample. CDR3 loop: CASSPDSNTEAFF. CDR3 DNA: TGTGCCAGCAGCCCAGACAGTAACACTGAAGCTTTCTTT. The rearrangement uses TRBV5-4 and TRBJ1-1; D possibly corresponds to TRBD1 (5 bases). This CDR3 is 13 amino acids long. Looked up from germline, CDR1 is SGHNT and CDR2 is YYREEE (reference sequence). V dropped 4 bases and J dropped 2 bases, with 9 bases sitting between them.

This clone has only a few counts. The J gene is TRBJ2-3, the V gene TRBV9, with 7 bases matching TRBD1. Germline V gene data show CDR1 as SGDLS and CDR2 as YYNGEE. Trimming took 4 bases from V and 2 from J; bases not matched to a gene: 7. The CDR3 has 15 amino acids. This CDR3 is CASSPRQGITDTQYF. In DNA form, the CDR3 reads TGTGCCAGCAGCCCACGACAGGGCATCACAGATACGCAGTATTTT.

The chain joins TRBV19 to TRBJ2-1, with a weak D call TRBD2 (5 bases). Germline CDR1 LNHDA, CDR2 SQIVND (reference sequence). This CDR3 spans 13 amino acids. The V end lost 5 bases, the J end lost 4 bases, and 9 bases lay between the germline ends. CDR3 sequence (DNA): TGTGCCAGTAGTCCCCCGGGGTACAATGAGCAGTTCTTC. Its translation: CASSPPGYNEQFF.

This chain links TRBV27 with TRBJ2-5; the match to TRBD2 covers 7 bases. The CDR3 spans 17 residues. With 5 bases clipped from V and 5 bases from J, the junction kept 17 bases outside the gene matches. Germline V lookup: CDR1 MNHEY, CDR2 SMNVEV (reference sequence). CDR3 residues: CASSLRDYPGGAETQYF. Here the CDR3 DNA reads TGTGCCAGCAGTCTCCGGGACTACCCCGGAGGCGCGGAGACCCAGTACTTC.

This clone was counted only a few times. CDR3 nucleotides: TGTGCCAGCAGTTCCCCGGTTGGGGGGAGCAATCAGCCCCAGCATTTT. This encodes CASSSPVGGSNQPQHF. The rearrangement joins TRBV28 to TRBJ1-5, with TRBD1 as a possible D gene (5 bases). The CDR3 length is 16 residues. Looked up from germline, CDR1 is MDHEN and CDR2 is SYDVKM. V was pared by 4 bases and J by 1 base, with 14 bases between.

The chain uses TRBV18 and TRBJ2-7; 9 nucleotides line up with TRBD1. The CDR3 runs to 15 residues. Germline V gene lookup returns CDR1 KGHSH and CDR2 LQKENI. V was clipped by 3 bases and J by 0 bases; unmatched bases: 3. The CDR3 here is CASSPRTGASYEQYF. CDR3 coding DNA: TGTGCCAGCTCACCCCGGACAGGGGCCTCCTACGAGCAGTACTTC.

V usage is TRBV6-6 and J usage is TRBJ1-3; the D is unclear. CDR1 and CDR2 (germline): MNHNY, SVGAGI (reference sequence). V was pared by 1 base and J by 1 base, with 8 bases between. This CDR3 contains 15 residues. CDR3 region: CASSYFEGSGNTIYF. CDR3 nucleotides: TGTGCCAGCAGTTACTTCGAGGGTTCTGGAAACACCATATATTTT.

The chain links TRBV11-2 to TRBJ1-2, with D possibly being TRBD1 (6 bases). Germline CDR1 SGHAT, CDR2 FQNNGV. This CDR3 contains 14 residues. The ends were cut back, 4 bases at V and 2 bases at J, with 11 bases in the middle. In DNA, the CDR3 is TGTGCCAGCAGCTGGGCTGGACAGAACTATGGCTACACCTTC. It is translated as CASSWAGQNYGYTF. The full variable domain, in which reference TRBV11-2 and TRBJ1-2 provide the parts outside the CDR3, is EAGVAQSPRYKIIEKRQSVAFWCNPISGHATLYWYQQILGQGPKLLIQFQNNGVVDDSQLPKDRFSAERLKGVDSTLKIQPAKLEDSAVYLCASSWAGQNYGYTFGSGTRLTVV.

The chain is built from TRBV5-1 and TRBJ2-3, with D possibly TRBD1 on 6 matching bases. CDR3 size: 16 residues. Trimming pared 7 bases from V and 1 base from J, leaving 19 bases between. Germline CDR1 reads SGHRS; CDR2 reads YFSETQ. CDR3 residues: CASSSGELLGTDTQYF. The CDR3 DNA is TGCGCCAGCTCGTCAGGGGAGCTACTAGGCACAGATACGCAGTATTTT.

This clone was counted a single time. DNA for the CDR3: TGTGCCAGTAAGCGGGGGGGCACAGATACGCAGTATTTT. It translates to CASKRGGTDTQYF. The V and J genes are TRBV2 and TRBJ2-3, with 9 positions matching TRBD2. Looked up from germline, CDR1 is SNHLY and CDR2 is FYNNEI. Trimming cost V 9 bases and J 1 base; bases outside gene matches: 2. The CDR3 is 13 amino acids.

This clone was counted once. The chain links TRBV10-3 to TRBJ1-5, with 12 bases that match TRBD1. There are 17 residues in the CDR3. V lost 4 bases to trimming and J lost 2 bases; unmatched junction nucleotides: 6. Germline CDR1 reads ENHRY; CDR2 reads SYGVKD. CDR3 sequence reads: CAISAGTGGAGNQPQHF. CDR3 DNA: TGTGCCATCAGTGCTGGGACAGGGGGCGCGGGCAATCAGCCCCAGCATTTT.

This chain uses TRBV7-9 with TRBJ1-1; no clear D gene. Germline V lookup: CDR1 SEHNR, CDR2 FQNEAQ (reference sequence). The CDR3 loop spans 13 amino acids. Trimming removed 6 bases from V and 2 bases from J, with 10 bases in between. The CDR3 coding sequence is TGTGCCAGCAGTCCTGTCTCTAACACTGAAGCTTTCTTT. Its translation is CASSPVSNTEAFF.

The J gene is TRBJ1-5, the V gene TRBV6-1; 10 bases line up with TRBD1. Looked up from germline, CDR1 is MNHNS and CDR2 is SASEGT. J gave up 2 bases and V 2 bases, and 12 bases lay outside the gene matches. The CDR3 length is 19 residues. CDR3 bases: TGTGCCAGCAGTGAATGGCCCCAGACAGGGGGCTCAGGCAATCAGCCCCAGCATTTT. Protein: CASSEWPQTGGSGNQPQHF.

This sequence joins TRBV6-5 and TRBJ2-7; the D gene is possibly TRBD1 (6 bases). This CDR3 is built from 13 residues. CDR1 and CDR2 from the germline V gene are MNHEY and SVGAGI. With 5 bases removed from V and 5 bases from J, the gap between germline ends came to 13 bases. In nucleotides, the CDR3 is TGTGCCAGCAGTCTGGGCAGGGGAGACGAGCAGTACTTC. It yields the protein CASSLGRGDEQYF.

V usage is TRBV10-3 and J usage is TRBJ1-5; D not certain. Germline V gene sequence: CDR1 ENHRY, CDR2 SYGVKD. V was shortened by 2 bases and J by 6 bases, with 11 bases between the two germline ends. CDR3 size: 14 residues. The CDR3 region has the DNA TGTGCCATCAGTGAGGCAGCCGGCGGTCAGCCCCAGCATTTT. It is translated as CAISEAAGGQPQHF.

V usage is TRBV6-4 and J usage is TRBJ2-2; tentatively, D is TRBD1 (6 bases). Trimming left V 0 bases short and J 5 bases short, with 13 bases between. Per the germline V gene, CDR1 is MRHNA and CDR2 is SNTAGT. This CDR3 is 16 amino acids long. The CDR3: CASSDSGAIGTGELFF. The CDR3 DNA reads as TGTGCCAGCAGTGACTCGGGGGCGATAGGGACCGGGGAGCTGTTTTTT.

This chain uses TRBV18 with TRBJ2-5; TRBD2 matches 9 bases. Looked up from germline, CDR1 is KGHSH and CDR2 is LQKENI. The length of the CDR3 is 16 residues. V lost 0 bases and J lost 1; bases outside the gene matches: 3. The CDR3 loop is CASSPPGGGVQETQYF. CDR3 in DNA: TGTGCCAGCTCACCACCCGGCGGGGGGGTCCAAGAGACCCAGTACTTC. The full variable domain, in which reference TRBV18 and TRBJ2-5 provide the parts outside the CDR3, is NAGVMQNPRHLVRRRGQEARLRCSPMKGHSHVYWYRQLPEEGLKFMVYLQKENIIDESGMPKERFSAEFPKEGPSILRIQQVVRGDSAAYFCASSPPGGGVQETQYFGPGTRLLVL.

The rearrangement joins TRBV11-2 to TRBJ1-1; no reliable D call. The V gene lost 1 base and the J gene lost 2 bases, with 11 bases spanning the gap. This CDR3 has 15 amino acids. Germline CDR1 SGHAT, CDR2 FQNNGV. The CDR3 reads CASSLGLVVNTEAFF. CDR3 nucleotides: TGTGCCAGCAGCTTAGGGTTGGTAGTAAACACTGAAGCTTTCTTT.

The chain uses TRBV5-1 and TRBJ2-1; 9 nucleotides align to TRBD1. V dropped 2 bases and J dropped 8; count of bases not matched to a gene: 5. The CDR3 covers 14 residues. Per the germline V gene, CDR1 is SGHRS and CDR2 is YFSETQ. The CDR3 spells CASSLGTGNDEQFF. The CDR3 DNA follows: TGCGCCAGCAGCTTAGGGACAGGGAATGATGAGCAGTTCTTC.